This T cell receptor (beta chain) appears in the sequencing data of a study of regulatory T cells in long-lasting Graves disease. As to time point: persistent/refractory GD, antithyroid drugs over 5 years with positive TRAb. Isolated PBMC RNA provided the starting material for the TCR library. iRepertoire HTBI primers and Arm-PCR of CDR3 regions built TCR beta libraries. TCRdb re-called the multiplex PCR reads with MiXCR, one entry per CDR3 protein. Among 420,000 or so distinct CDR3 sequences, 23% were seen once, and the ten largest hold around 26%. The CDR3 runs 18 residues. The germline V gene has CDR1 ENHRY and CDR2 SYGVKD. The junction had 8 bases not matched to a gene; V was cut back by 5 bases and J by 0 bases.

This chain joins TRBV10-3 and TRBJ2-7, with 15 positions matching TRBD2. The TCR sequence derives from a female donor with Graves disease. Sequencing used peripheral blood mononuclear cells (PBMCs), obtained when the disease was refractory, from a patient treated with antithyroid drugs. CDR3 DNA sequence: TGTGCCATCAGTACGGGACTAGCGGGAGGTTACAGCTCCTACGAGCAGTACTTC. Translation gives CAISTGLAGGYSSYEQYF.